A selection of T cell receptor beta chains follows, all from one sample in a study of OX40 agonist ivuxolimab in advanced cancers. Sequencing was performed with immunoSEQ multiplex PCR; in TCRdb, only in-frame clones are kept and a portion is missing. The table includes 15,000 to 20,000 clones, 70% to 80% detected once. The sequences come from CD4+ or CD8+ T cells sorted from blood, collected in a trial of the OX40 agonist ivuxolimab. Source of these receptors: an adult with an advanced solid tumor such as melanoma, head and neck, liver or kidney cancer. The CDR3 runs from the conserved cysteine through the conserved F or W. The D gene is left open where the match is weak. Clone size is given for some rows only: seen once, a few or many times, or a class if the clone is expanded.

J: TRBJ2-1; length: 16; size: NA; V: TRBV7-9; D: TRBD2; CDR3: CASSYPMGLAINEQFF; DNA: TGTGCCAGCAGCTATCCAATGGGACTAGCGATAAATGAGCAGTTCTTC
J: TRBJ1-1; length: 13; size: NA; V: TRBV27; D: NA; CDR3: CASSWGQYTEAFF; DNA: TGTGCCAGCAGTTGGGGGCAGTACACTGAAGCTTTCTTT
J: TRBJ1-5; length: 13; size: NA; V: TRBV11-2; D: TRBD1; CDR3: CASSQTGMEPQHF; DNA: TGTGCCAGCAGCCAGACAGGGATGGAGCCCCAGCATTTT
J: TRBJ2-5; length: 15; size: NA; V: TRBV7-3; D: TRBD2; CDR3: CASSTTPGGQETQYF; DNA: TGTGCCAGCAGCACAACCCCCGGGGGGCAAGAGACCCAGTACTTC
J: TRBJ1-2; length: 12; size: NA; V: TRBV30; D: NA; CDR3: CAWDRNGYGYTF; DNA: TGTGCCTGGGACAGGAATGGCTATGGCTACACCTTC
J: TRBJ2-7; length: 16; size: few; V: TRBV7-8; D: TRBD1; CDR3: CASSLAGTGGSYEQYF; DNA: TGTGCCAGCAGCTTAGCCGGGACAGGAGGATCCTACGAGCAGTACTTC
J: TRBJ1-5; length: 16; size: medium-sized; V: TRBV4-3; D: NA; CDR3: CASSQDWMTEGQPQHF; DNA: TGCGCCAGCAGCCAAGATTGGATGACCGAAGGTCAGCCCCAGCATTTT
J: TRBJ2-2; length: 17; size: NA; V: TRBV7-8; D: TRBD2; CDR3: CASSFRLAGDGTGELFF; DNA: TGTGCCAGCAGCTTCAGACTAGCGGGAGACGGGACCGGGGAGCTGTTTTTT
J: TRBJ1-1; length: 13; size: few; V: TRBV5-1; D: NA; CDR3: CASSFSIGTEAFF; DNA: TGCGCCAGCAGCTTCAGTATCGGGACTGAAGCTTTCTTT
J: TRBJ2-5; length: 13; size: medium-sized; V: TRBV5-6; D: TRBD1; CDR3: CASSPQGDETQYF; DNA: TGTGCCAGCAGCCCCCAGGGGGACGAGACCCAGTACTTC
J: TRBJ1-1; length: 15; size: NA; V: TRBV5-1; D: NA; CDR3: CASSPNEGWNTEAFF; DNA: TGCGCCAGCAGTCCTAATGAGGGTTGGAACACTGAAGCTTTCTTT
J: TRBJ2-1; length: 15; size: NA; V: TRBV28; D: NA; CDR3: CASSSRTAPYNEQFF; DNA: TGTGCCAGCAGTTCACGGACGGCTCCCTACAATGAGCAGTTCTTC
J: TRBJ2-7; length: 16; size: once; V: TRBV7-9; D: TRBD2; CDR3: CASSSIETSGAYEQYF; DNA: TGTGCCAGCAGCTCCATCGAGACTAGCGGAGCCTACGAGCAGTACTTC
J: TRBJ2-2; length: 15; size: once; V: TRBV10-1; D: NA; CDR3: CASSAHRLNTGELFF; DNA: TGCGCCAGCAGTGCTCATCGGTTGAACACCGGGGAGCTGTTTTTT
J: TRBJ1-2; length: 12; size: medium-sized; V: TRBV19; D: TRBD1; CDR3: CASKQGDYGYTF; DNA: TGTGCCAGTAAACAGGGGGACTATGGCTACACCTTC
J: TRBJ2-7; length: 15; size: NA; V: TRBV7-2; D: NA; CDR3: CASSFGGGVSYEQYF; DNA: TGTGCCAGCAGCTTTGGCGGGGGCGTTTCCTACGAGCAGTACTTC
J: TRBJ1-2; length: 16; size: few; V: TRBV10-2; D: TRBD1; CDR3: CASSESGTGQVYGYTF; DNA: TGCGCCAGCAGTGAGTCCGGGACAGGGCAGGTTTATGGCTACACCTTC
J: TRBJ2-5; length: 15; size: NA; V: TRBV14; D: TRBD2; CDR3: CASSQLTSGRETQYF; DNA: TGTGCCAGCAGCCAGCTTACTAGCGGGAGAGAGACCCAGTACTTC
J: TRBJ2-5; length: 14; size: NA; V: TRBV7-2; D: TRBD1; CDR3: CASSSGQVQETQYF; DNA: TGTGCCAGCAGCTCGGGACAGGTCCAAGAGACCCAGTACTTC
J: TRBJ2-5; length: 15; size: NA; V: TRBV11-2; D: TRBD2; CDR3: CASTHATSGEETQYF; DNA: TGTGCCAGCACCCACGCAACTAGCGGGGAAGAGACCCAGTACTTC
J: TRBJ2-3; length: 10; size: few; V: TRBV29-1; D: NA; CDR3: CSGQVDTQYF; DNA: TGCAGCGGACAGGTAGATACGCAGTATTTT
J: TRBJ2-1; length: 14; size: NA; V: TRBV27; D: NA; CDR3: CAGCVTGLGDEQFF; DNA: TGTGCCGGCTGTGTGACAGGACTGGGCGATGAGCAGTTCTTC
J: TRBJ2-1; length: 14; size: NA; V: TRBV6-5; D: TRBD2; CDR3: CASRSTSGYNEQFF; DNA: TGTGCCAGCAGATCGACTAGCGGTTACAATGAGCAGTTCTTC
J: TRBJ2-3; length: 15; size: NA; V: TRBV7-3; D: TRBD2; CDR3: CASSPLAGGIDTQYF; DNA: TGTGCCAGCAGCCCTCTAGCGGGGGGCATTGATACGCAGTATTTT
J: TRBJ1-4; length: 17; size: few; V: TRBV7-9; D: TRBD1; CDR3: CASSLGSGTGLSEKLFF; DNA: TGTGCCAGCAGCTTAGGCTCCGGGACAGGGCTGAGTGAAAAACTGTTTTTT
J: TRBJ2-7; length: 14; size: NA; V: TRBV19; D: NA; CDR3: CASSPRTMNYEQYF; DNA: TGTGCCAGTAGTCCCCGGACAATGAACTACGAGCAGTACTTC
J: TRBJ2-1; length: 14; size: NA; V: TRBV9; D: NA; CDR3: CASSVGADYNEQFF; DNA: TGTGCCAGCAGCGTAGGGGCGGACTACAATGAGCAGTTCTTC
J: TRBJ1-5; length: 20; size: NA; V: TRBV23-1; D: NA; CDR3: CASSQRPWTAGLISNQPQHF; DNA: TGCGCCAGCAGTCAAAGGCCCTGGACAGCAGGTCTAATTAGCAATCAGCCCCAGCATTTT
J: TRBJ2-3; length: 13; size: few; V: TRBV30; D: NA; CDR3: CAWSVTSTDTQYF; DNA: TGTGCCTGGAGTGTAACCTCCACAGATACGCAGTATTTT
J: TRBJ2-3; length: 18; size: NA; V: TRBV11-2; D: TRBD2; CDR3: CASSSRTSGGADTDTQYF; DNA: TGTGCCAGCAGCTCCAGGACTAGCGGGGGGGCGGACACAGATACGCAGTATTTT
J: TRBJ1-1; length: 13; size: NA; V: TRBV19; D: NA; CDR3: CASMGAEKTEAFF; DNA: TGTGCCAGTATGGGGGCAGAGAAAACTGAAGCTTTCTTT
J: TRBJ2-1; length: 13; size: NA; V: TRBV19; D: NA; CDR3: CASRALGYNEQFF; DNA: TGTGCCAGTAGGGCACTAGGATACAATGAGCAGTTCTTC
J: TRBJ2-7; length: 15; size: NA; V: TRBV10-2; D: NA; CDR3: CASSGTGLSSYEQYF; DNA: TGCGCCAGCAGTGGAACAGGCCTAAGCTCCTACGAGCAGTACTTC
J: TRBJ1-2; length: 13; size: NA; V: TRBV28; D: TRBD1; CDR3: CATRDSDNYGYTF; DNA: TGTGCCACCAGGGACAGTGACAACTATGGCTACACCTTC
J: TRBJ2-2; length: 16; size: NA; V: TRBV7-3; D: TRBD2; CDR3: CASSSPGLEDTGELFF; DNA: TGTGCCAGCAGCTCACCGGGACTAGAGGACACCGGGGAGCTGTTTTTT
J: TRBJ2-5; length: 16; size: NA; V: TRBV5-1; D: TRBD2; CDR3: CASSLTSSGEKETQYF; DNA: TGCGCCAGCAGCTTAACATCTAGCGGGGAAAAAGAGACCCAGTACTTC
J: TRBJ2-3; length: 14; size: few; V: TRBV27; D: NA; CDR3: CASSLTPAADTQYF; DNA: TGTGCCAGCAGTCTGACCCCGGCGGCAGATACGCAGTATTTT
J: TRBJ2-1; length: 13; size: NA; V: TRBV4-3; D: TRBD2; CDR3: CASMGLDRNEQFF; DNA: TGCGCCAGCATGGGACTAGACCGGAATGAGCAGTTCTTC
J: TRBJ2-7; length: 15; size: NA; V: TRBV9; D: NA; CDR3: CASSVAGRPLDEQYF; DNA: TGTGCCAGCAGCGTAGCTGGCAGGCCCTTGGACGAGCAGTACTTC
J: TRBJ2-7; length: 15; size: NA; V: TRBV29-1; D: TRBD1; CDR3: CSVELDRESSYEQYF; DNA: TGCAGCGTTGAATTGGACAGGGAAAGCTCCTACGAGCAGTACTTC
J: TRBJ2-3; length: 13; size: NA; V: TRBV6-5; D: TRBD2; CDR3: CASSELADDTQYF; DNA: TGTGCCAGCAGTGAGCTAGCGGACGATACGCAGTATTTT
J: TRBJ2-7; length: 15; size: NA; V: TRBV5-8; D: TRBD1; CDR3: CASSLRWTGSYEQYF; DNA: TGTGCCAGCAGCTTACGATGGACAGGCTCCTACGAGCAGTACTTC
J: TRBJ1-2; length: 15; size: medium-sized; V: TRBV19; D: NA; CDR3: CASSMTPTGGYGYTF; DNA: TGTGCCAGTAGTATGACACCCACTGGAGGGTACGGCTACACCTTC
J: TRBJ2-3; length: 14; size: once; V: TRBV5-6; D: NA; CDR3: CASSLTLPEGTQYF; DNA: TGTGCCAGCAGCTTGACTCTCCCCGAGGGTACGCAGTATTTT
J: TRBJ2-2; length: 13; size: NA; V: TRBV4-1; D: NA; CDR3: CASSHWLTGELFF; DNA: TGCGCCAGCAGCCACTGGTTAACGGGGGAGCTGTTTTTT
J: TRBJ2-1; length: 13; size: NA; V: TRBV27; D: NA; CDR3: CASSLGSVNEQFF; DNA: TGTGCCAGCAGTTTAGGGAGCGTCAATGAGCAGTTCTTC
J: TRBJ2-1; length: 15; size: NA; V: TRBV28; D: TRBD1; CDR3: CASSTGTGAYNEQFF; DNA: TGTGCCAGCAGTACCGGGACAGGGGCATACAATGAGCAGTTCTTC
J: TRBJ2-7; length: 14; size: NA; V: TRBV5-6; D: TRBD1; CDR3: CASSFGTGSSEQYF; DNA: TGTGCCAGCAGCTTTGGGACAGGGTCAAGCGAGCAGTACTTC
J: TRBJ2-7; length: 13; size: NA; V: TRBV2; D: TRBD2; CDR3: CASTGLAGDGQYF; DNA: TGTGCCAGCACGGGACTAGCGGGAGACGGGCAGTACTTC
J: TRBJ1-1; length: 14; size: NA; V: TRBV10-1; D: NA; CDR3: CASTAGTGHTEAFF; DNA: TGCGCCAGCACCGCCGGGACGGGCCACACTGAAGCTTTCTTT
J: TRBJ2-7; length: 15; size: NA; V: TRBV27; D: TRBD2; CDR3: CASSYGGGGSYEQYF; DNA: TGTGCCAGCAGTTACGGGGGGGGTGGCTCCTACGAGCAGTACTTC
J: TRBJ2-7; length: 15; size: NA; V: TRBV4-2; D: TRBD2; CDR3: CASSQELADSYEQYF; DNA: TGTGCCAGCAGCCAAGAACTAGCGGACTCCTACGAGCAGTACTTC
J: TRBJ2-7; length: 16; size: NA; V: TRBV6-4; D: TRBD1; CDR3: CASSVAGTGSRHEQYF; DNA: TGTGCCAGCAGTGTCGCGGGGACAGGGAGTCGGCACGAGCAGTACTTC
J: TRBJ2-5; length: 19; size: once; V: TRBV27; D: TRBD2; CDR3: CASSRLGTSGRVVGGTQYF; DNA: TGTGCCAGCAGCCGACTCGGGACTAGCGGGAGGGTAGTTGGTGGGACCCAGTACTTC
J: TRBJ2-1; length: 14; size: NA; V: TRBV7-9; D: NA; CDR3: CASSLDGFYNEQFF; DNA: TGTGCCAGCAGCTTAGATGGGTTTTACAATGAGCAGTTCTTC
J: TRBJ1-1; length: 14; size: few; V: TRBV14; D: NA; CDR3: CASSQDYLRAEAFF; DNA: TGTGCCAGCAGCCAAGATTATTTGCGGGCTGAAGCTTTCTTT
J: TRBJ1-5; length: 15; size: once; V: TRBV10-3; D: NA; CDR3: CAISPSAYSNQPQHF; DNA: TGTGCCATCAGCCCCTCCGCCTATAGCAATCAGCCCCAGCATTTT
J: TRBJ1-4; length: 16; size: NA; V: TRBV27; D: NA; CDR3: CASSHRGGATNEKLFF; DNA: TGTGCCAGCAGTCACCGGGGGGGAGCAACTAATGAAAAACTGTTTTTT
J: TRBJ2-5; length: 15; size: NA; V: TRBV28; D: NA; CDR3: CASSLRDSGGETQYF; DNA: TGTGCCAGCAGTCTCCGGGACTCAGGGGGGGAGACCCAGTACTTC